This TCR beta chain was recorded in a study of shared clonotypes between healthy human individuals (dated by TCRdb to about 2020). Looking at the study overall: A few men and a couple of women, aged 18 to 49 years, made up the cohort. For each donor, CD4 naive and CD4 memory were each given three plates, CD8 naive was given two plates, and CD8 memory was given one plate. Blood TCR repertoires of a handful of healthy adults were deeply sequenced to estimate repertoire size and the extent of clonotype sharing between individuals. Different laboratories and diverse techniques were used to prepare libraries and sequence TCR repertoires, to increase sequencing depth and limit assay-specific biases. Each donor's leukapheresis produced roughly between roughly 0.85 and 9.5 billion PBMCs. Study-wide findings and limitations: Higher generation probabilities were observed for clonotypes shared by all four sorted-subset donors than for non-shared clonotypes. Pairwise subsampling indicated that sequencing depth was expected to affect the degree of clonotype sharing among donors. Sampling was restricted to blood, and TCR repertoires in tissues likely differ from the TCR repertoires found in blood. Across four donors, about 4.5% of naive CD4, roughly 3.8% of naive CD8, under 2.5% of memory CD4, and about 0.44% of memory CD8 clonotypes were shared. Larger estimated clonotype richness was generally found for naive subsets than for memory subsets. Incomplete sequencing was indicated by rarefaction of sorted-subset datasets, despite the large sequencing depth. The genetic and exposure-history diversity represented was limited by the small number of donors.

Of note for this clone: Its antigen specificity is not known. Nothing much larger sits one base from this clone, and base qualities are not available.

Using the deep immunoSEQ assay, TCR CDR3 regions were amplified from genomic DNA by multiplex PCR. Genomic DNA extracted from each cell subset was distributed evenly over all wells of several immunoSEQ 96-well plates, and each plate served as one replicate. For sorted subsets, approximately 200 ng of genomic DNA, equivalent to around 30,000 T cell genomes, went into each replicate PCR. The purified libraries were quantified using a Qubit 3.0 fluorometer, sized with a Bioanalyzer 2100, and then quantified again using the KAPA Library Quantification kit. Every immunoSEQ 96-well plate was sequenced on a dedicated single-read 150-cycle Illumina NextSeq 550 flow cell. The authors' pipeline ran thus. Because only junctional sequences without quality scores were contained in the immunoSEQ output, filtering matching that applied to full-length reads could not be performed. To assign V/J genes and CDR3, sequences were annotated against IMGT germline references using PyIR, a Python wrapper for IgBLAST v1.9. Reads with weak V/J assignments (E-value above 1e-6), missing CDR3, stop codons, out-of-frame junctions, or ambiguous translated residues were removed. A V3J clonotype was defined by an identical inferred V gene, J gene, and CDR3 amino acid sequence. Percentage overlap between repertoires was calculated by dividing the number of shared unique clonotypes by the size of the smaller repertoire. Three approaches were used to assess repertoire richness: RTK rarefaction, the Chao1 estimator, and Recon v2.1 estimates of unobserved clonotypes. Generation probabilities for all TCRbeta clonotypes obtained by the gDNA method from a handful of donors were computed using OLGA. TCRdb limited this immuneACCESS table to in-frame rearrangements with V and J called. A share of clones is missing; checked studies link under half to unresolved V genes, and the rest is unexplained. V and J calls and clone size are those listed in that table; D and trimming were worked out from the DNA. This sample gives 2 million or so clones in total; 85% to 95% of them show up just once. 0.13% of the sample rests with the top ten.

Donors were healthy HIV-negative adults with no recently reported acute infections or vaccinations. Every donor was a Caucasian adult living in Nashville, Tennessee, USA. CD4+ T cells were enriched by magnetic negative selection, after which naive cells were positively selected on CD45RA and the negative fraction was taken as the memory subset. Blood was collected by leukapheresis, and PBMCs were isolated by Ficoll-Histopaque density gradient centrifugation and then cryopreserved in liquid nitrogen vapor phase. Analytical flow cytometry was used to check the purity and quantity of each magnetically sorted T cell population. From each sorted fraction, genomic DNA was isolated and quantified by UV absorbance on a Nanodrop 2000c. There are 17 amino acids in the CDR3, from cysteine to phenylalanine inclusive. Of the read, only the CDR3 DNA is kept; its 51 bases are in frame from base 1. The germline V gene supplies CDR1 KGHSH and CDR2 LQKENI. V sheds 3 bases and J sheds 1 base, leaving 18 bases between their ends.

This clonotype was obtained from a man aged 18 to 30 in good health. Sequencing input: naive CD4+ T cells sorted from blood. In the paper's terms, the cell subset or site label means: CD45RA+ positively selected. The receptor chain draws on TRBV18 and TRBJ1-1, with TRBD1 perhaps the D gene, on 5 matching bases. The CDR3 is CASSPVSTGGSNTEAFF. The sequenced DNA is TGTGCCAGCTCACCGGTCTCCACCGGGGGGTCGAACACTGAAGCTTTCTTT.